This T cell receptor (beta chain) was sequenced for a study of blood T cell repertoires in COVID-19. The germline V and J ends were trimmed by 7 bases and 3 bases, with 15 bases remaining between them. Germline V gene lookup returns CDR1 SQVTM and CDR2 ANQGSEA. The length of the CDR3 is 13 residues. The table came from immunoSEQ multiplex PCR; TCRdb's copy has only in-frame clones and leaves some out. Among 200,000 to 250,000 clones, 88% were seen once, and the ten largest hold 1.4% to 1.5%. The sequencing sample was made of peripheral blood. The chain joins TRBV29-1 to TRBJ1-1; D perhaps matches TRBD1 (6 bases). The TCR sequence derives from a man between 18 and 35 years old with active or convalescent COVID-19. This chain's CDR3 is CSAETDRYTEAFF. The CDR3, as DNA: TGCAGCGCCGAAACGGACAGATACACTGAAGCTTTCTTT.